The entry below gives a single T cell receptor beta chain sequence along with its context. CDR1 SGHTA and CDR2 FQGNSA come from the germline V gene. The CDR3 totals 13 residues. This sample was taken from a study of tumor-infiltrating lymphocytes in oesophageal squamous cell carcinoma. Using its own MiXCR run on the PCR reads, TCRdb lists one record per CDR3 protein. The table has roughly 20,000 distinct CDR3 sequences, 39% seen once; the top ten hold roughly a fifth. The specimen sequenced was esophageal tumor tissue. The source of this sequence is a male donor with esophageal squamous cell carcinoma. The rearrangement joins TRBV7-2 to TRBJ2-1; D uncertain. The J call may be mistaken, given a closer DNA end match to TRBJ2-5. The DNA of the CDR3 is TGTGCCAGCAGCTCACTGACACAAGAGACCCAGTACTTC. Encoded protein: CASSSLTQETQYF.